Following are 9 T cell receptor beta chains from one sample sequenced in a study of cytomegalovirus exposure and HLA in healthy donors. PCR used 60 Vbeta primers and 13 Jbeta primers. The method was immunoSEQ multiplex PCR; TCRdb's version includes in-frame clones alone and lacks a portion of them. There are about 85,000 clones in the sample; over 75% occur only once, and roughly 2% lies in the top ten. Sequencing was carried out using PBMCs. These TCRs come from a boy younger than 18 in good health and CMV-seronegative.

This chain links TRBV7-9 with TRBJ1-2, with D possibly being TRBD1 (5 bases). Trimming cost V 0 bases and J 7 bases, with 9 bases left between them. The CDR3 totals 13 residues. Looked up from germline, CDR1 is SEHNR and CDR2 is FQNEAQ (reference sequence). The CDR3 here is CASSLAGEGGYTF. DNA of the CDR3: TGTGCCAGCAGCTTAGCGGGGGAGGGTGGCTACACCTTC.

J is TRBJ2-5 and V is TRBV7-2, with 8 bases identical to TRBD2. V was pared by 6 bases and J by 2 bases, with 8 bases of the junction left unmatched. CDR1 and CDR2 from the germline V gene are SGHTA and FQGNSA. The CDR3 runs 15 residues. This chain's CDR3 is CASRNALAAQETQYF. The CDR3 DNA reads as TGTGCCAGCAGGAACGCACTAGCGGCACAAGAGACCCAGTACTTC.

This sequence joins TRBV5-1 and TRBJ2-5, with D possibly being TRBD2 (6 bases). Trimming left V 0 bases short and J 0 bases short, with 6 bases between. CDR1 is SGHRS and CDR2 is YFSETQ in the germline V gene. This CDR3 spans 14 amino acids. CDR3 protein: CASSLGGDQETQYF. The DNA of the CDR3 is TGCGCCAGCAGCTTGGGGGGGGACCAAGAGACCCAGTACTTC.

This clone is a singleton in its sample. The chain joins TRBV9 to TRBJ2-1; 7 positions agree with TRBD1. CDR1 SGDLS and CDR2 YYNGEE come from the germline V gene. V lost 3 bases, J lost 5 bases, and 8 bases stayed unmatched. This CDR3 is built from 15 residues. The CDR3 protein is CASSGVETGNNEQFF. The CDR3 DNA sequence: TGTGCCAGCAGCGGGGTTGAGACAGGGAACAATGAGCAGTTCTTC.

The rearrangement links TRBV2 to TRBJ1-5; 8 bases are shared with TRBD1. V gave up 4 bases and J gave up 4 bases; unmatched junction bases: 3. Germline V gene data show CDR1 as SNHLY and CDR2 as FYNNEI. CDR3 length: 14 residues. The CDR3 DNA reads TGTGCCAGCAGTGGCCACAGGGGGAATCAGCCCCAGCATTTT. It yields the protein CASSGHRGNQPQHF.

The chain's CDR3 is CASSPQGRNSPLHF. CDR3 DNA sequence: TGTGCCAGCAGCCCGCAGGGCCGAAATTCACCCCTCCACTTT. The rearrangement uses TRBV7-2 and TRBJ1-6; TRBD1 might be the D (5 bases). Germline V gene data show CDR1 as SGHTA and CDR2 as FQGNSA. The CDR3 length is 14 residues. Trimming stripped 5 bases from V and 7 bases from J, with 12 bases between.

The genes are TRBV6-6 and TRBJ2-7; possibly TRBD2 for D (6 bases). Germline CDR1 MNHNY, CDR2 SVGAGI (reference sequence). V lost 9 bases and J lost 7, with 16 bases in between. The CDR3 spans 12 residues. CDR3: CASRGGAREQYF. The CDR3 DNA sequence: TGTGCCAGTCGTGGAGGGGCTCGTGAGCAGTACTTC.

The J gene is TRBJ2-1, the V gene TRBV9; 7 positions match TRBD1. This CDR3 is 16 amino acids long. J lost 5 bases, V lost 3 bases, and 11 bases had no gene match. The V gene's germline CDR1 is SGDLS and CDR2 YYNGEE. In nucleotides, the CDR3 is TGTGCCAGCAGCGGTTTAGACAGGGTTTATGACAATGAGCAGTTCTTC. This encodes CASSGLDRVYDNEQFF.

The CDR3 DNA follows: TGTGCCAGCAGTCCCCTGGGGCTGGGCACTGAAGCTTTCTTT. This encodes CASSPLGLGTEAFF. V and J are TRBV28 and TRBJ1-1, with D possibly being TRBD1 (5 bases). Deletions cut 5 bases from V and 4 bases from J, with 14 bases between. Germline lookup yields CDR1 MDHEN and CDR2 SYDVKM. The CDR3 spans 14 residues.